These 19 T cell receptor beta chains originate from one sample sequenced in a study of shared clonotypes between healthy human individuals (TCRdb year 2020). The library was prepared using the immunoSEQ multiplex PCR assay. In TCRdb, the immuneACCESS table is reduced to in-frame sequences with V and J assigned. These tables do not hold every clone; where another copy was compared, an unresolved V gene accounts for under half, and the others remain unexplained. This sample lists 2 million to 2.5 million clones; more than 85% were detected once. The top ten hold about 0.41% of the sample. The sample taken for sequencing was naive CD4+ T cells from PBMCs. The cell subset or site tag for this specimen amounts to: CD45RA+ positively selected. The source of these receptors is a man aged 18 to 29 in good health. Some clones in this sample may be carry-over from other donors' samples.

The genes are TRBV11-3 and TRBJ2-1; TRBD2 might be the D (6 bases). The CDR3 extends over 14 amino acids. Germline V lookup: CDR1 SGHNT, CDR2 YENEEA. Trimming pared 3 bases from V and 7 bases from J, leaving 13 bases between. The CDR3 sequence is CASSFSLASNEQFF. The CDR3 DNA follows: TGTGCCAGCAGCTTCAGTCTAGCGTCGAATGAGCAGTTCTTC. The full variable domain, rest sourced from reference TRBV11-3 and TRBJ2-1, is EAGVVQSPRYKIIEKKQPVAFWCNPISGHNTLYWYLQNLGQGPELLIRYENEEAVDDSQLPKDRFSAERLKGVDSTLKIQPAELGDSAVYLCASSFSLASNEQFFGPGTRLTVL.

This chain uses TRBV2 with TRBJ1-4; no firm D call. The CDR3 has 16 residues. Looked up from germline, CDR1 is SNHLY and CDR2 is FYNNEI. V lost 4 bases, J lost 1 base, and 13 bases lay in between. The CDR3 loop reads CASSVGTPGTNEKLFF. The CDR3 coding sequence is TGTGCCAGCAGTGTGGGCACCCCAGGAACTAATGAAAAACTGTTTTTT.

CDR3 coding DNA: TGTGCCAGCAGCCCTCAGTCCGGGGAGCTGTTTTTT. This codes for CASSPQSGELFF. This rearrangement joins TRBV2 to TRBJ2-2, with no clear D. This CDR3 spans 12 amino acids. Germline V lookup: CDR1 SNHLY, CDR2 FYNNEI. V was clipped by 6 bases and J by 6 bases, with 8 bases between them.

The chain recombines TRBV19 with TRBJ1-5; 9 bases agree with TRBD1. V shed 7 bases and J 6 bases; nucleotides not matched to a gene: 7. The CDR3 has 14 amino acids. CDR1 LNHDA and CDR2 SQIVND come from the germline V gene (reference sequence). The CDR3 protein is CASTSDRGPQPQHF. The CDR3 region has the DNA TGTGCCAGTACCTCGGACAGGGGTCCTCAGCCCCAGCATTTT.

The chain couples TRBV9 to TRBJ1-3, with D perhaps matching TRBD1 (5 bases). Germline assignment: CDR1 SGDLS and CDR2 YYNGEE. The CDR3 covers 16 residues. Trimming cost V 4 bases and J 0 bases, with 14 bases left between them. The CDR3 spells CASSSGPLTSGNTIYF. As DNA, the CDR3 is TGTGCCAGCAGCTCGGGACCGCTTACCTCTGGAAACACCATATATTTT.

The V call is TRBV28, the J call TRBJ1-1; perhaps TRBD1 as D (5 bases). Trimming took 6 bases from V and 4 from J, leaving 9 bases between them. CDR1 is MDHEN, CDR2 SYDVKM, per germline. CDR3 length equals 12 residues. CDR3 coding DNA: TGTGCCAGCAGCAAAGACAGCACTGAAGCTTTCTTT. Protein product: CASSKDSTEAFF. The full variable domain, with the rest looked up from reference TRBV28 and TRBJ1-1, is DVKVTQSSRYLVKRTGEKVFLECVQDMDHENMFWYRQDPGLGLRLIYFSYDVKMKEKGDIPEGYSVSREKKERFSLILESASTNQTSMYLCASSKDSTEAFFGQGTRLTVV.

CDR3 protein: CSASRGSGNTIYF. The CDR3 DNA reads TGCAGCGCGTCAAGGGGCTCTGGAAACACCATATATTTT. The chain links TRBV29-1 to TRBJ1-3; perhaps TRBD1 as D (5 bases). The CDR3 totals 13 residues. Trimming cost V 7 bases and J 0 bases, with 10 bases left between them. CDR1 and CDR2 (germline): SQVTM, ANQGSEA.

The chain links TRBV28 to TRBJ1-1, with D perhaps matching TRBD1 (6 bases). The V and J ends lost 5 bases and 9 bases respectively, with 16 bases between them. The germline gives CDR1 MDHEN, CDR2 SYDVKM. The CDR3 consists of 13 residues. This chain's CDR3 is CASSGHRVGKAFF. The CDR3 coding sequence is TGTGCCAGCAGTGGGCACAGGGTAGGTAAAGCTTTCTTT.

The V call is TRBV28, the J call TRBJ2-1; 11 bases are a match to TRBD2. Germline assignment: CDR1 MDHEN and CDR2 SYDVKM. The length of the CDR3 is 16 residues. Unmatched junction bases numbered 15, after V lost 8 bases and J lost 9 bases. In nucleotides, the CDR3 is TGTGCCAGCGGGAGGGGGGGAGTAGCGGGAGGGTTTGAGCAGTTCTTC. This codes for CASGRGGVAGGFEQFF. The entire variable domain, with the rest obtained from reference TRBV28 and TRBJ2-1, is as follows: DVKVTQSSRYLVKRTGEKVFLECVQDMDHENMFWYRQDPGLGLRLIYFSYDVKMKEKGDIPEGYSVSREKKERFSLILESASTNQTSMYLCASGRGGVAGGFEQFFGPGTRLTVL.

The chain employs TRBV9 and TRBJ2-3; 8 nucleotides match TRBD2. V lost 7 bases and J lost 0; bases outside the gene matches: 16. The length of the CDR3 is 18 residues. Germline-derived CDR1 and CDR2 are SGDLS and YYNGEE. CDR3 in amino acids: CASGSTSGIMSSTDTQYF. In DNA, the CDR3 is TGTGCCAGCGGCTCTACTAGCGGAATAATGTCTAGCACAGATACGCAGTATTTT. Complete variable domain (other parts from reference TRBV9 and TRBJ2-3): DSGVTQTPKHLITATGQRVTLRCSPRSGDLSVYWYQQSLDQGLQFLIQYYNGEERAKGNILERFSAQQFPDLHSELNLSSLELGDSALYFCASGSTSGIMSSTDTQYFGPGTRLTVL.

The V and J genes are TRBV11-3 and TRBJ2-1, with 8 bases identical to TRBD2. Germline values: CDR1 SGHNT, CDR2 YENEEA. This CDR3 spans 16 amino acids. Trimming at V came to 2 bases and at J to 7 bases, leaving 10 bases not matched to a gene. Here the CDR3 reads CASSLMASGPENEQFF. The CDR3 region has the DNA TGTGCCAGCAGCTTAATGGCTAGCGGGCCTGAGAATGAGCAGTTCTTC. Using reference TRBV11-3 and TRBJ2-1 for the parts outside the CDR3, the full variable domain is EAGVVQSPRYKIIEKKQPVAFWCNPISGHNTLYWYLQNLGQGPELLIRYENEEAVDDSQLPKDRFSAERLKGVDSTLKIQPAELGDSAVYLCASSLMASGPENEQFFGPGTRLTVL.

The rearrangement uses TRBV20-1 and TRBJ2-3; D not certain. The CDR3 sequence is 10 residues long. Germline assignment: CDR1 DFQATT and CDR2 SNEGSKA (reference sequence). The V end was cut by 4 bases, the J end by 7 bases, with 6 bases between. CDR3 nucleotide sequence: TGCAGTGCTATAGTAAATACGCAGTATTTT. Protein sequence: CSAIVNTQYF.

The count of this clone is one. The rearrangement links TRBV7-2 to TRBJ1-1, with no clear D. Trimming took 5 bases from V and 1 from J, leaving 17 bases between them. CDR3 length equals 16 residues. The germline V gene has CDR1 SGHTA and CDR2 FQGNSA. DNA of the CDR3: TGTGCCAGCAGCCCCCTCGCCGCCAGACAGAACACTGAAGCTTTCTTT. This gives the protein CASSPLAARQNTEAFF. The full variable domain, in which reference TRBV7-2 and TRBJ1-1 provide the parts outside the CDR3, is GAGVSQSPSNKVTEKGKDVELRCDPISGHTALYWYRQSLGQGLEFLIYFQGNSAPDKSGLPSDRFSAERTGGSVSTLTIQRTQQEDSAVYLCASSPLAARQNTEAFFGQGTRLTVV.

The J gene is TRBJ2-5, the V gene TRBV9; D is ambiguous. In germline, CDR1 is SGDLS, CDR2 YYNGEE. There are 14 residues in the CDR3. The ends were cut back, 4 bases at V and 0 bases at J, with 10 bases in the middle. The CDR3 DNA reads TGTGCCAGCAGCCCCCGTCCCGACCAAGAGACCCAGTACTTC. As protein: CASSPRPDQETQYF.

The chain is built from TRBV19 and TRBJ2-2; tentatively, D is TRBD2 (6 bases). CDR1 is LNHDA, CDR2 SQIVND, per germline (reference sequence). V lost 4 bases, J lost 6 bases, and 21 bases lay in between. The CDR3 covers 17 residues. Here the CDR3 DNA reads TGTGCCAGTAGTACCCGAACCGGGAGCGCGCACGCCGGGGAGCTGTTTTTT. This codes for CASSTRTGSAHAGELFF.

V and J are TRBV2 and TRBJ2-2; perhaps TRBD1 as D (5 bases). CDR3 length: 13 amino acids. V lost 7 bases and J 7 bases, leaving 13 bases between the germline ends. The germline V gene encodes CDR1 SNHLY and CDR2 FYNNEI. CDR3 sequence (DNA): TGTGCCAGCATGCCCAGGGCGGTCGGGGAGCTGTTTTTT. Its translation: CASMPRAVGELFF.

The chain uses TRBV6-1 and TRBJ2-5; 8 bases line up with TRBD2. CDR3 length: 17 amino acids. With V trimmed by 4 bases and J by 1 base, 11 bases remained unmatched. Per the germline V gene, CDR1 is MNHNS and CDR2 is SASEGT. CDR3 coding DNA: TGTGCCAGCAGTGGGGGGTTTCTAGCGGGTTCCCAAGAGACCCAGTACTTC. This encodes CASSGGFLAGSQETQYF.

The sample holds one count of this clone. This sample also contains other DNA sequences that code for the same CDR3. V gene TRBV19 combines with J gene TRBJ2-5; a weak D match, TRBD1 (5 bases). V lost 8 bases to trimming and J lost 3 bases, with 10 bases between them. The CDR3 is 12 amino acids. The V gene's germline CDR1 is LNHDA and CDR2 SQIVND (reference sequence). The CDR3 region is CASSIGEETQYF. Here the CDR3 DNA reads TGTGCCAGTTCAATAGGGGAAGAGACCCAGTACTTC.

The CDR3 protein is CASSPRGAEGNEQFF. CDR3 coding DNA: TGTGCCAGCTCTCCCCGGGGAGCAGAAGGGAATGAGCAGTTCTTC. This chain connects TRBV18 to TRBJ2-1; a possible D gene is TRBD2 (5 bases). Trimming left V 6 bases short and J 7 bases short, with 19 bases between. There are 15 residues in the CDR3. The germline V gene encodes CDR1 KGHSH and CDR2 LQKENI.